The TCR beta chain described here comes from a study of cytotoxic CD8 clonotypes in ibrutinib-treated CLL. Background on the study: Once treatment had gone on for a median of about twelve months, range 6 to 36, response samples were drawn. The study, taken as a whole, reports: Public clonotypes were seen rarely and were contracted or stable on treatment. T-cell clonality at baseline went above that of age-matched healthy donors and rose and fell with circulating CD8+ T-cell counts.

The germline CDR1 and CDR2 sequences are SGHRS and YFSETQ. V lost 4 bases to trimming and J lost 5 bases; unmatched junction nucleotides: 8. There are 15 residues in the CDR3. About this clone itself: The target antigen is unknown.

Depths of 1 in 200,000 to 1 in 1 million T cells were the sequencing target. TCRdb's table, derived via immunoSEQ multiplex PCR, lists solely in-frame clones and lacks some. The table includes some 200,000 clones, roughly three quarters detected once. J is TRBJ2-5 and V is TRBV5-1; 10 bases align to TRBD1. The sequences come from PBMCs, collected after 12 months of ibrutinib treatment. The receptor's source is a human donor with chronic lymphocytic leukemia. The CDR3 DNA sequence: TGCGCCAGCAGCCCGATGACAGGGGGCGGGGAGACCCAGTACTTC. Translating gives CASSPMTGGGETQYF.